This T cell receptor (beta chain) originates from a study of cytomegalovirus exposure and HLA in healthy donors. Study-level background: The platform used for the 100 to 150 validation repertoires matched that of the 600 to 800 first-cohort repertoires, a later analysis reported.

Regarding this clone: Its antigen is still unknown.

In germline, CDR1 is KGHSH, CDR2 LQKENI. The CDR3 runs 14 residues. The germline V and J ends were trimmed by 0 bases and 2 bases, with 8 bases remaining between them. Sequencing used immunoSEQ multiplex PCR; TCRdb keeps in-frame clones, though not all of them. The data show a few hundred thousand clones, 90% seen once. Study-wide results and caveats: Published work reported that the classifier diagnosed cytomegalovirus status with high specificity and sensitivity. In vitro data verified a few CMV-associated chains as specific for CMV antigens.

The origin of this receptor is a woman younger than 45 in good health and CMV-seronegative. The sequenced sample consisted of PBMCs. V is TRBV18 and J is TRBJ2-7; D possibly corresponds to TRBD1 (5 bases). The CDR3 DNA reads TGTGCCAGCTCACCACCGCAGGGTACCTACGAGCAGTACTTC. Amino acid sequence: CASSPPQGTYEQYF.